The source of this T cell receptor beta chain is a study of PD-1 blockade in classical Hodgkin lymphoma (TCRdb year 2020). Notes on the research overall: Nivolumab dosing was 3 mg/kg intravenously every 2 weeks, continuing until either disease progression or unacceptable toxicity. A peripheral blood immune signature of response to PD-1 blockade in classical Hodgkin lymphoma was defined using TCR beta sequencing and CyTOF. General conclusions and limits of the study: Trial patients with a complete response had baseline diversity similar to that of newly diagnosed patients, while partial responders and progressors had significantly lower diversity. Baseline TCR diversity was reported as lower in newly diagnosed patients than in healthy donors, and lower still in relapsed/refractory patients. Diversity was lower in patients who began nivolumab less than 1 year after ASCT, so these patients were left out of later analyses to avoid confounding by immune reconstitution. The study was limited to a single clinical trial cohort, and causes of repertoire differences, possibly disease activity or prior therapy, remained undefined. By C4D1, a significant rise was seen in CD4+ TCR diversity but not in CD8+ TCR diversity (p=0.0027 vs p=0.16), and the rise was most apparent among complete responders (p=0.02).

The sample's time point label, in plain terms: cycle 1 day 1 (C1D1), immediately before nivolumab initiation. All trial patients had relapsed after autologous stem cell transplantation, with cohorts A, B and C differing in prior brentuximab vedotin exposure. The trial cohort included 56 patients with relapsed/refractory classical Hodgkin lymphoma, and each patient had a best overall response of complete response, partial response or progressive disease. In the multi-cohort phase II CheckMate 205 trial, trial patients received single-agent nivolumab. An independent review committee assessed best overall response by applying the 2007 International Working Group response criteria. Trial PBMCs were obtained immediately prior to nivolumab initiation (C1D1) and on therapy at cycle 2 day 1 and cycle 4 day 1. Peripheral blood was collected in 8 mL Vacutainer Cell Preparation Tubes, from which PBMCs were isolated by centrifugation and then cryopreserved.

The CDR3 spans 14 residues, from the cysteine through the phenylalanine. Kept here is only the CDR3 DNA, which spans 42 bases and is read in frame from base 1. V is pared back by 1 base and J by 4 bases, with 11 bases lying between the germline termini. CDR1 is given as SGHKS and CDR2 as YYEKEE, both from the germline V gene (reference sequence). The Qiagen DNeasy kit was used to extract genomic DNA from unsorted PBMCs and from the negatively selected CD4+ and CD8+ fractions. Amplification of TCR beta CDR3 regions was done by immunoSEQ multiplex PCR with primers that anneal to V and J segments. A synthetic immune receptor repertoire was used to minimize amplification bias, and any remaining bias was removed computationally after sequencing. Concerning the study's data processing: Repertoire diversity was quantified as the Shannon entropy index using custom Python scripts. Unsorted, CD4+ and CD8+ repertoires were examined separately, except in combined analyses, for which CD4+ and CD8+ sequences were merged in silico. A clone was considered expanded if an increase in frequency of at least 2-fold after treatment relative to C1D1 was found, and a pseudocount of 0.5 was applied to clones undetected at baseline. Singleton clones were defined as clones with 0 or 1 copy at C1D1, and non-singleton clones were defined as clones with 2 or more copies. Clones expanded in unsorted samples were assigned a CD4+, CD8+ or unknown annotation through matching of protein sequences in sorted samples from the same patient. Wilcoxon tests on paired samples were used to test diversity changes from C1D1 to C4D1. This immuneACCESS table, as held by TCRdb, lists in-frame sequences with V and J called but not all clones. Of the missing ones, under half trace to an unresolved V gene in checked studies; the others have no known cause. The DNA gave D and trimming, while V, J and clone size come from that table. The sample table records roughly 13,000 clones; about 83% of these occur just once. 25% to 30% of the sample rests with the top ten.

As for this clone: The clone's antigen remains unknown. Nothing much larger sits one base from this clone, and base qualities are not available.

Sequenced here: peripheral blood mononuclear cells (PBMCs), sampled at baseline. The receptor was isolated from a human donor with classical Hodgkin lymphoma. This receptor chain uses TRBV5-5 and TRBJ1-1; matching of 5 bases hints at TRBD1 as the D gene. The bases read TGTGCCAGCAGCTTGCTCCAGGGTGGCACTGAAGCTTTCTTT. Protein translation: CASSLLQGGTEAFF.